This is a list of T cell receptor beta chains from one sample in a study of blood T cell repertoires in COVID-19. Generated by immunoSEQ multiplex PCR, the TCRdb table keeps only in-frame clones and is missing some. The table lists about 110,000 clones, around 86% of them singletons, with 4% to 5% in the top ten. The sample comprised peripheral blood. The receptors were sampled from a man between 35 and 55 years old with acute or convalescent COVID-19. The CDR3 runs from the conserved cysteine through the conserved F or W. A D gene is named only where the DNA matches it firmly. Only some rows state a clone size, as once, few, many or a class for expanded clones.

d_call	j_call	v_call	clone_size	cdr3_aa	cdr3_nt
-	TRBJ1-1	TRBV5-1	-	CASSLNRQTTEAFF	TGCGCCAGCAGCTTGAATCGACAGACCACTGAAGCTTTCTTT
-	TRBJ1-5	TRBV30	-	CAWSKGLSNQPQHF	TGTGCCTGGAGTAAGGGGCTAAGCAATCAGCCCCAGCATTTT
TRBD2	TRBJ2-3	TRBV9	-	CASSATSYDTQYF	TGTGCCAGCAGCGCGACTAGCTATGATACGCAGTATTTT
-	TRBJ1-2	TRBV19	-	CASSIAPDRRDGYTF	TGTGCCAGTAGTATAGCACCAGACAGGAGAGATGGCTACACCTTC
TRBD1	TRBJ2-7	TRBV5-8	-	CASSLDRGSYEQYF	TGTGCCAGCAGCTTGGACAGGGGGAGCTACGAGCAGTACTTC
-	TRBJ2-5	TRBV7-8	-	CASRPSRAGETQYF	TGTGCCAGCAGGCCGAGCAGGGCTGGAGAGACCCAGTACTTC
TRBD1	TRBJ2-7	TRBV7-2	-	CASSLEGQTVRGEQYF	TGTGCCAGCAGCTTAGAGGGACAGACAGTGAGGGGCGAGCAGTACTTC
-	TRBJ1-6	TRBV3-1/TRBV3-2	-	CASSQVQGNSPLHF	TGTGCCAGCAGCCAAGTACAGGGTAATTCACCCCTCCACTTT
TRBD2	TRBJ2-7	TRBV5-1	-	CASSLTAGGGYEQYF	TGCGCCAGCAGCTTGACAGCGGGAGGCGGGTACGAGCAGTACTTC
-	TRBJ2-3	TRBV5-3	-	CARSETPGEIDTQYF	TGTGCCAGAAGCGAAACACCAGGGGAGATAGATACGCAGTATTTT
-	TRBJ2-7	TRBV7-9	-	CASSSDRRIYEQYF	TGTGCCAGCAGTTCTGACAGGAGAATCTACGAGCAGTACTTC
-	TRBJ1-1	TRBV2	-	CASNGGLGTVNTEAFF	TGTGCCAGCAATGGGGGCCTGGGAACTGTGAACACTGAAGCTTTCTTT
TRBD1	TRBJ2-7	TRBV9	-	CASSAGTGFREQYF	TGTGCCAGCAGTGCCGGGACAGGGTTCCGCGAGCAGTACTTC
TRBD2	TRBJ2-5	TRBV30	-	CAWSAGTSLSFLETQYF	TGTGCCTGGAGTGCCGGGACTAGCTTGTCGTTTTTGGAGACCCAGTACTTC
TRBD1	TRBJ1-2	TRBV7-8	-	CASSTRQGMDYGYTF	TGTGCCAGCAGCACTCGACAGGGAATGGACTATGGCTACACCTTC
TRBD2	TRBJ2-2	TRBV14	-	CASSQKGKGLAGADGELFF	TGTGCCAGCAGCCAAAAGGGGAAGGGACTAGCGGGAGCGGACGGGGAGCTGTTTTTT
TRBD1	TRBJ1-6	TRBV6-5	once	CASSRQGNSPLHF	TGTGCCAGCAGCAGACAGGGAAATTCACCCCTCCACTTT
TRBD1	TRBJ1-1	TRBV9	-	CASSVVPQGAGTEAFF	TGTGCCAGCAGCGTAGTTCCCCAGGGGGCGGGCACTGAAGCTTTCTTT
TRBD1	TRBJ1-2	TRBV19	once	CASSIPGQAYGYTF	TGTGCCAGTAGTATTCCGGGACAGGCTTATGGCTACACCTTC
TRBD1	TRBJ1-1	TRBV5-1	once	CASSLQTGGLTEAFF	TGCGCCAGCAGCTTACAGACAGGGGGCCTGACTGAAGCTTTCTTT
TRBD1	TRBJ1-2	TRBV12-5	-	CASGLVGGTDYYGYTF	TGTGCTAGTGGTTTGGTAGGCGGGACAGACTATTATGGCTACACCTTC
TRBD2	TRBJ2-4	TRBV5-4	-	CASSFGAGGAKNIQYF	TGTGCCAGCAGTTTTGGGGCGGGAGGCGCCAAAAACATTCAGTACTTC
-	TRBJ2-2	TRBV5-1	-	CASSLGGQTRSTGELFF	TGCGCCAGCAGCTTAGGGGGCCAGACTAGATCTACCGGGGAGCTGTTTTTT
-	TRBJ1-5	TRBV3-1/TRBV3-2	-	CASSQDRSPYNQPQHF	TGTGCCAGCAGCCAAGATAGGAGTCCCTACAATCAGCCCCAGCATTTT
-	TRBJ2-1	TRBV5-1	-	CASSLEGTSYNEQFF	TGCGCCAGCAGCTTGGAGGGGACTTCCTACAATGAGCAGTTCTTC
TRBD2	TRBJ2-7	TRBV11-3	-	CASSLGAGVGSYEQYF	TGTGCCAGCAGCTTAGGAGCGGGGGTCGGCTCCTACGAGCAGTACTTC
TRBD1	TRBJ1-5	TRBV24-1	-	CATSETGANQPQHF	TGTGCCACCAGTGAGACAGGGGCCAATCAGCCCCAGCATTTT
-	TRBJ1-1	TRBV5-1	-	CASSLEGHGGTEAFF	TGCGCCAGCAGCTTGGAGGGCCACGGGGGGACTGAAGCTTTCTTT
-	TRBJ2-7	TRBV12-5	-	CASGPPPGHSYEQYF	TGTGCTAGTGGCCCCCCACCGGGACATAGCTACGAGCAGTACTTC
TRBD1	TRBJ2-7	TRBV10-1	-	CASSEGGAAYEQYF	TGCGCCAGCAGTGAAGGGGGCGCAGCCTACGAGCAGTACTTC
TRBD1	TRBJ2-3	TRBV15	-	CATSTRTGTSTDTQYF	TGTGCCACCAGCACCAGGACAGGGACGAGCACAGATACGCAGTATTTT
-	TRBJ2-7	TRBV30	few	CAWSRQSGEQYF	TGTGCCTGGAGCCGGCAATCGGGGGAGCAGTACTTC
-	TRBJ1-5	TRBV19	-	CASSIALNQPQHF	TGTGCCAGTAGTATAGCTTTGAATCAGCCCCAGCATTTT
TRBD1	TRBJ1-1	TRBV4-1	-	CASSRIATGDTEAFF	TGCGCCAGCAGCCGGATCGCGACAGGGGACACTGAAGCTTTCTTT
TRBD1	TRBJ1-3	TRBV7-9	-	CAPNEHRGSSGNTIYF	TGTGCCCCCAACGAACACAGGGGAAGCTCTGGAAACACCATATATTTT